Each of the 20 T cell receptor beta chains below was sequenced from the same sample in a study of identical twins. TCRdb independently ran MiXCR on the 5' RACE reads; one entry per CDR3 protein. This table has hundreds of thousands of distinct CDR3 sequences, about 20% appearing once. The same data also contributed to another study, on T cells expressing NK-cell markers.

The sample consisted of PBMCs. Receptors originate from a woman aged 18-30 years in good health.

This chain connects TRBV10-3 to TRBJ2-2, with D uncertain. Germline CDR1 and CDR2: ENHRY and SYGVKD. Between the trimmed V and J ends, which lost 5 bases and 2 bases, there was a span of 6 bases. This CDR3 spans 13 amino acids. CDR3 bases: TGTGCCATCAGTCCACTTAACACCGGGGAGCTGTTTTTT. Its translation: CAISPLNTGELFF.

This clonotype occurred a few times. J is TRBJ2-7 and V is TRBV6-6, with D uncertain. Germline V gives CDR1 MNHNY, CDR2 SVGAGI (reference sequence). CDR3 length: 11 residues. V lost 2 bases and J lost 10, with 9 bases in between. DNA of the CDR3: TGTGCCAGCAGTTACACGACGACTCAGTACTTC. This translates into CASSYTTTQYF.

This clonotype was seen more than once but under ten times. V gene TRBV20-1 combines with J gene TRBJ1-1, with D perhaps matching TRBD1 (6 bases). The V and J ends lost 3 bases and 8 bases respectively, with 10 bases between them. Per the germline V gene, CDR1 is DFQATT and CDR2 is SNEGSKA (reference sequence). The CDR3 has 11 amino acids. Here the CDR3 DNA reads TGCAGTGCTAGTAGCACAGGGGAAGCTTTCTTT. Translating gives CSASSTGEAFF.

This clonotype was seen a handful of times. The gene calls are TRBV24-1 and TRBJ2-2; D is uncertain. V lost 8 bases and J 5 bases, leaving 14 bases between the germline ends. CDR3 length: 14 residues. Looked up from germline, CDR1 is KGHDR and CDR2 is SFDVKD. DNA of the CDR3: TGTGCCACCATCCGCAGGCTGGGGACCGGGGAGCTGTTTTTT. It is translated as CATIRRLGTGELFF.

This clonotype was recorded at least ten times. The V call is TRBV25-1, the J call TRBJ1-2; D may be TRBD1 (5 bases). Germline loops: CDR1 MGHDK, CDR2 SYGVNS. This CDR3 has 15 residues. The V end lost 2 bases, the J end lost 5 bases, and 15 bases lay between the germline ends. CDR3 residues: CASSEKPTEPYGYTF. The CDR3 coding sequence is TGTGCCAGCAGTGAAAAGCCGACAGAGCCTTATGGCTACACCTTC.

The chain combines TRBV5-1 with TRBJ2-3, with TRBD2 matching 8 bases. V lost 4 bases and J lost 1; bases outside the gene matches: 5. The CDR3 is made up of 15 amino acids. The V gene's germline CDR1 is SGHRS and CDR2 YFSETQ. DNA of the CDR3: TGCGCCAGCAGCCCGGGACTAGATGGCACAGATACGCAGTATTTT. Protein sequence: CASSPGLDGTDTQYF.

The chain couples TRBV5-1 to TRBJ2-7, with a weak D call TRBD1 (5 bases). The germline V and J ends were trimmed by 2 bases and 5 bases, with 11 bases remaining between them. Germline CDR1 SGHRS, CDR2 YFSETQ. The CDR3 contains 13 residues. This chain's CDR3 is CASSFQGIDEQYF. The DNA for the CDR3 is TGCGCCAGCAGCTTTCAGGGTATCGACGAGCAGTACTTC.

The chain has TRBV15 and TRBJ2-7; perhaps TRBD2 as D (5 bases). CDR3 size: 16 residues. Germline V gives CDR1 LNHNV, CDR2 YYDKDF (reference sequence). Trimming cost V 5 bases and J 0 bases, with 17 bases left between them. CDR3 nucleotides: TGTGCCACCAGCCTCTCGGCGCTAGGGAGCTCCTACGAGCAGTACTTC. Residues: CATSLSALGSSYEQYF.

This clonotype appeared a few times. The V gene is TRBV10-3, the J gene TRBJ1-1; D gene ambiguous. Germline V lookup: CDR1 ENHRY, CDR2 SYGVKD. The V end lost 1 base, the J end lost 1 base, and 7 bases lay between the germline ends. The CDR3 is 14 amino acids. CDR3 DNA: TGTGCCATCAGTGAGTTTAATGCGAACACTGAAGCTTTCTTT. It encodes CAISEFNANTEAFF.

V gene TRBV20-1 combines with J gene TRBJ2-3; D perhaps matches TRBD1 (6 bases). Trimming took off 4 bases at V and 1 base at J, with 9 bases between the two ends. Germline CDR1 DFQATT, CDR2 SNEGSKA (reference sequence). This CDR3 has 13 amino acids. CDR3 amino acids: CSAIWTGTDTQYF. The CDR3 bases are TGCAGTGCTATCTGGACAGGCACAGATACGCAGTATTTT.

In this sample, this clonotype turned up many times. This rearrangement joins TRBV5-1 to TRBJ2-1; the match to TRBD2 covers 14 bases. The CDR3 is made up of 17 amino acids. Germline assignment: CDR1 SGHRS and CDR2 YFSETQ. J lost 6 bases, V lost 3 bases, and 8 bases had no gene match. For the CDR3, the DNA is TGCGCCAGCAGCTATGGCCCCGGGACTAGCGGGAGCAATGAGCAGTTCTTC. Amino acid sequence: CASSYGPGTSGSNEQFF.

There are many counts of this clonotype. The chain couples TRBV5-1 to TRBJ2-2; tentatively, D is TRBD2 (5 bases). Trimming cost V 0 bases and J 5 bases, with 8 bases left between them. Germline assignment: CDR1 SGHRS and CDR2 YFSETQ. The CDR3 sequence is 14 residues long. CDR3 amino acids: CASSLGPGTGELFF. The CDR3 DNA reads TGCGCCAGCAGCTTGGGGCCGGGGACCGGGGAGCTGTTTTTT.

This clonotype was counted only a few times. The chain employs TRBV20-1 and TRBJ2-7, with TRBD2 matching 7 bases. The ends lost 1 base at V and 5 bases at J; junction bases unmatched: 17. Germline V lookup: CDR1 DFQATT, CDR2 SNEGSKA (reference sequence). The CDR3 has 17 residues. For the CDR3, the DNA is TGCAGTGCTAGAGTCCGGGGCGGGAGTGGGGGTATCGACGAGCAGTACTTC. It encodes CSARVRGGSGGIDEQYF.

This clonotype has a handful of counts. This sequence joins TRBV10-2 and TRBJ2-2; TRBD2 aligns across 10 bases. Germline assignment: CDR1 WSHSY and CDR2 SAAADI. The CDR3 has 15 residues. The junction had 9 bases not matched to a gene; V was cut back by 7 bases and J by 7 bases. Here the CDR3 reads CASTSAGGWLGELFF. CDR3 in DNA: TGCGCCAGCACCTCAGCGGGAGGGTGGCTCGGGGAGCTGTTTTTT.

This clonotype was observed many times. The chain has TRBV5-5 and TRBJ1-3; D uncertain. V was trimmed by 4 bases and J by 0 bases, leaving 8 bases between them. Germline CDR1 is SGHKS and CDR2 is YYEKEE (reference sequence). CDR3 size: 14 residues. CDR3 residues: CASSNTASGNTIYF. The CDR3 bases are TGTGCCAGCAGCAATACAGCCTCTGGAAACACCATATATTTT.

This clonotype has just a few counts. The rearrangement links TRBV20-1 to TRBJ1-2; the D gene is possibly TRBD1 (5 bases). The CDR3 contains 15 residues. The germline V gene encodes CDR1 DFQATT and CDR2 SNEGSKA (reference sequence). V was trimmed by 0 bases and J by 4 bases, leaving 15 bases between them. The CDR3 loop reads CSARDGRGATYGYTF. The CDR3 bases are TGCAGTGCTAGAGATGGGAGGGGAGCTACCTATGGCTACACCTTC.

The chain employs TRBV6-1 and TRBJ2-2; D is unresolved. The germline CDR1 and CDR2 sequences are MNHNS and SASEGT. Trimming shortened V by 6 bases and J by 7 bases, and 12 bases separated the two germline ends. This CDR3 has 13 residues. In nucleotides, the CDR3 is TGTGCCAGCAGACCAAGGGATGACGGGGAGCTGTTTTTT. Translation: CASRPRDDGELFF.

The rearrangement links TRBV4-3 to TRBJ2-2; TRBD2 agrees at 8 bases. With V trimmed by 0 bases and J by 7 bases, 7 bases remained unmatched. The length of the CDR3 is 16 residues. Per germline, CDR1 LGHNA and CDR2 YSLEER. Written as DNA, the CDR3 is TGCGCCAGCAGCCAAGAAAGCGGGAGTTATGGCGGGGAGCTGTTTTTT. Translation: CASSQESGSYGGELFF.

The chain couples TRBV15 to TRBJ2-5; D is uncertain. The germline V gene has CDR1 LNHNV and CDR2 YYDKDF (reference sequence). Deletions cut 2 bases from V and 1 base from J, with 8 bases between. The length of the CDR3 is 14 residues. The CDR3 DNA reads TGTGCCACCAGCAGACGCGCTCGCCAAGAGACCCAGTACTTC. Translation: CATSRRARQETQYF. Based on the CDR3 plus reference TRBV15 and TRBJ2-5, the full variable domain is DAMVIQNPRYQVTQFGKPVTLSCSQTLNHNVMYWYQQKSSQAPKLLFHYYDKDFNNEADTPDNFQSRRPNTSFCFLDIRSPGLGDTAMYLCATSRRARQETQYFGPGTRLLVL.

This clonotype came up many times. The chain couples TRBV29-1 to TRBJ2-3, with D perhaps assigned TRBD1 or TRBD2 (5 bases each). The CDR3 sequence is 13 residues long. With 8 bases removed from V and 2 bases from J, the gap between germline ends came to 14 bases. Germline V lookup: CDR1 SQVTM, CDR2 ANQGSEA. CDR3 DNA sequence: TGCAGCATCACCCCGGGGCCCACAGATACGCAGTATTTT. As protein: CSITPGPTDTQYF.